The 11 T cell receptor beta chains below all came from one sample that was sequenced in a study of technical replicates of blood from a handful of donors. Sequenced by immunoSEQ multiplex PCR; TCRdb stores in-frame clones only, minus some. This table holds about 85,000 clones, roughly 94% found once. Sequencing was performed on T cells isolated from PBMCs. The receptor source for this set is a human donor in good health.

The chain couples TRBV4-1 to TRBJ1-1; tentatively, D is TRBD1 (5 bases). V dropped 4 bases and J dropped 1 base, with 16 bases sitting between them. CDR3 length: 16 amino acids. CDR1 is MGHRA, CDR2 YSYEKL, per germline. CDR3 residues: CASSPIAGNENTEAFF. As DNA, the CDR3 is TGCGCCAGCAGCCCCATTGCAGGGAATGAGAACACTGAAGCTTTCTTT.

This clone has a single count. The chain couples TRBV7-7 to TRBJ2-5; a possible D gene is TRBD1 (8 bases). CDR3 size: 15 residues. V gave up 5 bases and J gave up 5 bases, with 18 bases separating them. The germline CDR1 and CDR2 sequences are SSHAT and FNYEAQ (reference sequence). The CDR3 loop reads CASSTSQGGVETQYF. The DNA of the CDR3 is TGTGCCAGCAGCACTTCACAGGGGGGGGTGGAGACCCAGTACTTC.

The genes are TRBV29-1 and TRBJ2-3, with TRBD2 matching over 7 bases. The CDR3 runs to 15 residues. Germline V gives CDR1 SQVTM, CDR2 ANQGSEA. Trimming cost V 8 bases and J 10 bases; bases outside gene matches: 21. CDR3 sequence reads: CSSPRSSGTTRSQYF. The CDR3 nucleotides read TGCAGCTCACCAAGGTCTAGCGGTACAACGAGGTCGCAGTATTTT.

The J gene is TRBJ1-3, the V gene TRBV9; D not resolved. Trimming cost V 0 bases and J 0 bases, with 7 bases left between them. There are 15 residues in the CDR3. Germline V gene lookup returns CDR1 SGDLS and CDR2 YYNGEE. CDR3 bases: TGTGCCAGCAGCGTAGACGGGGACTCTGGAAACACCATATATTTT. This sequence encodes CASSVDGDSGNTIYF.

The chain has TRBV6-5 and TRBJ2-1; no clear D gene. Trimming stripped 1 base from V and 13 bases from J, with 8 bases between. The CDR3 covers 11 residues. CDR1 is MNHEY and CDR2 is SVGAGI in the germline V gene. The CDR3 spells CASSYLQLQFF. The CDR3 coding sequence is TGTGCCAGCAGTTACTTACAGTTACAGTTCTTC.

This chain uses TRBV5-1 with TRBJ2-1; 14 nucleotides line up with TRBD2. There are 15 residues in the CDR3. V lost 4 bases and J lost 7; bases outside the gene matches: 4. Germline CDR1 reads SGHRS; CDR2 reads YFSETQ. CDR3 coding DNA: TGCGCCAGCAGCACGGGACTAGCGGGGGTTAATGAGCAGTTCTTC. As protein: CASSTGLAGVNEQFF.

V and J are TRBV2 and TRBJ2-3; D uncertain. The CDR3 consists of 15 residues. Germline V gene sequence: CDR1 SNHLY, CDR2 FYNNEI. V lost 3 bases and J lost 0, with 10 bases in between. Here the CDR3 reads CASSDGPISTDTQYF. The CDR3 DNA reads as TGTGCCAGCAGTGATGGGCCAATAAGCACAGATACGCAGTATTTT. The whole variable domain, remainder taken from reference TRBV2 and TRBJ2-3, is EPEVTQTPSHQVTQMGQEVILRCVPISNHLYFYWYRQILGQKVEFLVSFYNNEISEKSEIFDDQFSVERPDGSNFTLKIRSTKLEDSAMYFCASSDGPISTDTQYFGPGTRLTVL.

This rearrangement joins TRBV5-1 to TRBJ2-7; perhaps TRBD1 as D (6 bases). This CDR3 has 14 residues. The V gene's germline CDR1 is SGHRS and CDR2 YFSETQ. V lost 8 bases, J lost 0 bases, and 15 bases lay in between. CDR3 DNA: TGCGCCAGAAGGGGTGACAGGTCCTCCTACGAGCAGTACTTC. Protein sequence: CARRGDRSSYEQYF. Using reference TRBV5-1 and TRBJ2-7 for the parts outside the CDR3, the full variable domain is KAGVTQTPRYLIKTRGQQVTLSCSPISGHRSVSWYQQTPGQGLQFLFEYFSETQRNKGNFPGRFSGRQFSNSRSEMNVSTLELGDSALYLCARRGDRSSYEQYFGPGTRLTVT.

In its sample, this clone was seen once. The chain carries TRBV5-4 and TRBJ2-3; D ambiguous. Between the trimmed V and J ends, which lost 2 bases and 6 bases, there was a span of 10 bases. Germline V gene data show CDR1 as SGHNT and CDR2 as YYREEE (reference sequence). The CDR3 length is 13 residues. The CDR3 DNA is TGTGCCAGCAGCTTTTACGGCGGCGATACGCAGTATTTT. It codes for CASSFYGGDTQYF. Based on the CDR3 plus reference TRBV5-4 and TRBJ2-3, the full variable domain is ETGVTQSPTHLIKTRGQQVTLRCSSQSGHNTVSWYQQALGQGPQFIFQYYREEENGRGNFPPRFSGLQFPNYSSELNVNALELDDSALYLCASSFYGGDTQYFGPGTRLTVL.

The J gene is TRBJ2-2, the V gene TRBV29-1; a possible D gene is TRBD1 (6 bases). Trimming took 1 base from V and 2 from J, leaving 11 bases between them. Germline V gene lookup returns CDR1 SQVTM and CDR2 ANQGSEA. CDR3 size: 15 residues. The CDR3 sequence is CSVEVWDTNTGELFF. The CDR3 nucleotides are TGCAGCGTTGAAGTCTGGGACACCAACACCGGGGAGCTGTTTTTT.

The V call is TRBV5-1, the J call TRBJ2-3, with TRBD2 matching 8 bases. V lost 6 bases and J lost 4; bases outside the gene matches: 10. The CDR3 spans 15 residues. Per germline, CDR1 SGHRS and CDR2 YFSETQ. The CDR3 loop is CASNPHAGGPDTQYF. CDR3 nucleotide sequence: TGCGCCAGCAACCCCCATGCGGGAGGTCCAGATACGCAGTATTTT. Using reference TRBV5-1 and TRBJ2-3 for the parts outside the CDR3, the full variable domain is KAGVTQTPRYLIKTRGQQVTLSCSPISGHRSVSWYQQTPGQGLQFLFEYFSETQRNKGNFPGRFSGRQFSNSRSEMNVSTLELGDSALYLCASNPHAGGPDTQYFGPGTRLTVL.